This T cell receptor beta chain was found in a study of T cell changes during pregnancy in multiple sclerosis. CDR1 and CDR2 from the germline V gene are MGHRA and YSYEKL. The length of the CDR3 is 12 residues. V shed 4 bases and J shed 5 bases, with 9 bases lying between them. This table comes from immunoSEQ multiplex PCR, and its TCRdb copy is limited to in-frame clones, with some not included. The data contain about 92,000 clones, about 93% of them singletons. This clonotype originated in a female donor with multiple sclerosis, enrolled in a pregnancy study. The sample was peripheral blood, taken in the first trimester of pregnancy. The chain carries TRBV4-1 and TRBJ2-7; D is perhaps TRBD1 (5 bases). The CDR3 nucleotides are TGCGCCAGCAGCCCTCAGGGCCACGAGCAGTACTTC. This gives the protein CASSPQGHEQYF.